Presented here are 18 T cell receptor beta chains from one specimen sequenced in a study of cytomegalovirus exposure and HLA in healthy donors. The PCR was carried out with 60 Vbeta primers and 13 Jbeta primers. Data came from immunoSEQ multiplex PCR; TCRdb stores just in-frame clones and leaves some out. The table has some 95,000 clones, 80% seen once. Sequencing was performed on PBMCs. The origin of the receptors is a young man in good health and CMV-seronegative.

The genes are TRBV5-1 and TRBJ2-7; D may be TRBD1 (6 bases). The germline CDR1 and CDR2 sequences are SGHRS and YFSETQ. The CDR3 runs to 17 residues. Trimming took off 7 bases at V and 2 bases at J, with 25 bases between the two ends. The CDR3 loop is CASFRSPSDGTPYEQYF. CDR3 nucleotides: TGCGCCAGCTTTCGTAGTCCGAGTGACGGGACACCCTACGAGCAGTACTTC.

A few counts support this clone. CDR3 sequence: CASSLGSGTGFFTQYF. As DNA, the CDR3 is TGTGCCAGCAGCTTGGGGTCCGGGACAGGGTTTTTTACTCAGTACTTC. The chain combines TRBV5-6 with TRBJ2-4; 9 bases agree with TRBD1. Trimming at V came to 0 bases and at J to 12 bases, leaving 13 bases not matched to a gene. Germline lookup yields CDR1 SGHDT and CDR2 YYEEEE. CDR3 length: 16 amino acids.

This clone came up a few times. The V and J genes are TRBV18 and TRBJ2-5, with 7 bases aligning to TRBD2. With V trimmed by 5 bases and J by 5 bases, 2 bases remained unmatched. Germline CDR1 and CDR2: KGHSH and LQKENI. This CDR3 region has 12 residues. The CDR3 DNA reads TGTGCCAGCTCATCGCGGGGGGAGACCCAGTACTTC. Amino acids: CASSSRGETQYF. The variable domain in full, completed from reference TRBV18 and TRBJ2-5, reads NAGVMQNPRHLVRRRGQEARLRCSPMKGHSHVYWYRQLPEEGLKFMVYLQKENIIDESGMPKERFSAEFPKEGPSILRIQQVVRGDSAAYFCASSSRGETQYFGPGTRLLVL.

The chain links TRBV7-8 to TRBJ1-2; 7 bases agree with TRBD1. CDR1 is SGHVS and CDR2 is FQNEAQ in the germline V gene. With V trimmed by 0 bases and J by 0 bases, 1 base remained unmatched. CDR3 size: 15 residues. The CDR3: CASSLATGTNYGYTF. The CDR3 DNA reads TGTGCCAGCAGCTTAGCGACAGGGACTAACTATGGCTACACCTTC.

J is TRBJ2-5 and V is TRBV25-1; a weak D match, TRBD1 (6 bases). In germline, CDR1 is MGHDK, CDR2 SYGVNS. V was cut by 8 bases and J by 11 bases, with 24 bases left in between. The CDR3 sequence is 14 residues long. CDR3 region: CASGRTADRGEQYF. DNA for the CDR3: TGTGCCAGCGGGCGGACAGCCGACCGGGGTGAGCAGTACTTC. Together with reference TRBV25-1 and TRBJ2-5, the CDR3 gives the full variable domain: EADIYQTPRYLVIGTGKKITLECSQTMGHDKMYWYQQDPGMELHLIHYSYGVNSTEKGDLSSESTVSRIRTEHFPLTLESARPSHTSQYLCASGRTADRGEQYFGPGTRLLVL.

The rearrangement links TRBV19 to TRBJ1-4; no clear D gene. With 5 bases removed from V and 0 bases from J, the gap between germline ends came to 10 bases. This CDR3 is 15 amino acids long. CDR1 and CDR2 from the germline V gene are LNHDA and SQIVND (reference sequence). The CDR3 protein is CASSFDTATNEKLFF. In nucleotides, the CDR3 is TGTGCCAGTAGTTTCGACACTGCAACTAATGAAAAACTGTTTTTT.

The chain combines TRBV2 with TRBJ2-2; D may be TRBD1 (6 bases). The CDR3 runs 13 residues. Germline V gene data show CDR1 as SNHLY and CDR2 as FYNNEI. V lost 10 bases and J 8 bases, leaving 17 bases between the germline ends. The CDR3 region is CATPTGTPGELFF. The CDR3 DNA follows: TGTGCCACACCGACAGGCACACCGGGGGAGCTGTTTTTT.

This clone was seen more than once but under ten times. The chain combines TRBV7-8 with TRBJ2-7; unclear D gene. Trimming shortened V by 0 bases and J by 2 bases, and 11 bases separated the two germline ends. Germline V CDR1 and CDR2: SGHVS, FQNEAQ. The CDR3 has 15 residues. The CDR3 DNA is TGTGCCAGCAGCTTAGCCCCAGGAAGGACCTACGAGCAGTACTTC. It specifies CASSLAPGRTYEQYF.

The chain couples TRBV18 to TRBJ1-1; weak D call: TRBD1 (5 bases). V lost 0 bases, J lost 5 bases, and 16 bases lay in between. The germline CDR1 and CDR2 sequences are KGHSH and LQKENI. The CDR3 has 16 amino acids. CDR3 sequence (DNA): TGTGCCAGCTCACCACCGGGGGGGAGGTTGAGTACTGAAGCTTTCTTT. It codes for CASSPPGGRLSTEAFF. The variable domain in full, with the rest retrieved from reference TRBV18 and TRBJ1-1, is NAGVMQNPRHLVRRRGQEARLRCSPMKGHSHVYWYRQLPEEGLKFMVYLQKENIIDESGMPKERFSAEFPKEGPSILRIQQVVRGDSAAYFCASSPPGGRLSTEAFFGQGTRLTVV.

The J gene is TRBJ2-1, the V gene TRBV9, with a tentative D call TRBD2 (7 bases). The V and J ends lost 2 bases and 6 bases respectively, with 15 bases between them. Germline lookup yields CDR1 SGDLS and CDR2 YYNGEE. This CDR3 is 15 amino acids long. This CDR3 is CASSVGGAQSNEQFF. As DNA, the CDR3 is TGTGCCAGCAGCGTGGGGGGGGCGCAGTCCAATGAGCAGTTCTTC.

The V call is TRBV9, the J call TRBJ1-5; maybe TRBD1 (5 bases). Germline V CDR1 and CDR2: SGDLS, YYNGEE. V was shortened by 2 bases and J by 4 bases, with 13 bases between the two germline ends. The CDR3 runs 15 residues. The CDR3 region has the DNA TGTGCCAGCAGCGTCGGGGGGAGAGATAATCAGCCCCAGCATTTT. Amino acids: CASSVGGRDNQPQHF.

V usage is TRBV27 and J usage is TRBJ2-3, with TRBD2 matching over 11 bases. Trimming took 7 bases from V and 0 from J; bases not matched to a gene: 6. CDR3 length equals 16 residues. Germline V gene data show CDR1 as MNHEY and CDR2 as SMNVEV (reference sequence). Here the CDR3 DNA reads TGTGCCAGCAACTCTCTAGCGGGGGGTAGCACAGATACGCAGTATTTT. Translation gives CASNSLAGGSTDTQYF.

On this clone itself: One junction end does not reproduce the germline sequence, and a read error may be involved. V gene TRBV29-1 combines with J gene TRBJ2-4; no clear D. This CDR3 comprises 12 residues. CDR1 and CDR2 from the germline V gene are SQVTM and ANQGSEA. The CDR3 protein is CSVEGPVSIQYF. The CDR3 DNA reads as TGCAGCGTCGAAGGGCCAGTAAGCATTCAGTACTTC.

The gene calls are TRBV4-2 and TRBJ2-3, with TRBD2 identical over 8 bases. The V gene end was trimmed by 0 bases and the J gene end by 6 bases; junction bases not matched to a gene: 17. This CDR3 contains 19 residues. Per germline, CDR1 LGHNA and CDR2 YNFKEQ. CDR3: CASSQDPLSRRGAGDTQYF. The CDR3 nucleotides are TGTGCCAGCAGCCAAGACCCTCTATCGCGGCGGGGGGCGGGGGATACGCAGTATTTT.

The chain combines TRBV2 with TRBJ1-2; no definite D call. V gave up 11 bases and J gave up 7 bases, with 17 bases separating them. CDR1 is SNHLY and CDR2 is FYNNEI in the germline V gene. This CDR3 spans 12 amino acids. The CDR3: CARGVGMGGYTF. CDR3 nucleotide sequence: TGTGCCCGGGGAGTGGGGATGGGTGGCTACACCTTC.

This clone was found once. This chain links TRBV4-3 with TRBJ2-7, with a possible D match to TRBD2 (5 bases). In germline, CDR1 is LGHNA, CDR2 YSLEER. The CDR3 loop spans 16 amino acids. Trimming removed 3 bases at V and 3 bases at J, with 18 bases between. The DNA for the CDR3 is TGCGCCAGCAGCCATGTTGCCGGGAACAGAAACTACGAGCAGTACTTC. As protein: CASSHVAGNRNYEQYF.

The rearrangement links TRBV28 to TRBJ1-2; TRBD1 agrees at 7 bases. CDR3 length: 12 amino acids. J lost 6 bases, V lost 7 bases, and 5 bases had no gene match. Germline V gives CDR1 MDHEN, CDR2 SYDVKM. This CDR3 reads CASNSGTDGYTF. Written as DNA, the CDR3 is TGTGCCAGCAATAGCGGGACAGATGGCTACACCTTC.

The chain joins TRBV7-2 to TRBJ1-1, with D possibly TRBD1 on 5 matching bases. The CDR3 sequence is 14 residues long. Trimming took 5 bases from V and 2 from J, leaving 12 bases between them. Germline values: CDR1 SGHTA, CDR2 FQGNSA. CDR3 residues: CASSPSRVNTEAFF. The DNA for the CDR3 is TGTGCCAGCAGCCCCTCCAGGGTTAACACTGAAGCTTTCTTT. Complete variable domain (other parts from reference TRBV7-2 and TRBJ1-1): GAGVSQSPSNKVTEKGKDVELRCDPISGHTALYWYRQSLGQGLEFLIYFQGNSAPDKSGLPSDRFSAERTGGSVSTLTIQRTQQEDSAVYLCASSPSRVNTEAFFGQGTRLTVV.